The 17 T cell receptor beta chains below all came from one sample that was sequenced in a study of T cell responses to AZD1222 COVID-19 vaccine. Using immunoSEQ multiplex PCR, the repertoire was profiled, and TCRdb retains in-frame clones only, with some absent. The sample has around 150,000 clones, 84% seen once. The sample was peripheral blood, taken on day 0 of AZD1222 vaccination. The receptors come from an adult in good health.

The rearrangement uses TRBV5-5 and TRBJ2-7, with D perhaps matching TRBD1 or TRBD2 (5 bases each). The CDR3 has 14 residues. Trimming left V 4 bases short and J 4 bases short, with 15 bases between. The germline V gene encodes CDR1 SGHKS and CDR2 YYEKEE (reference sequence). CDR3 residues: CASSPTSGAYEQYF. The CDR3 DNA follows: TGTGCCAGCAGCCCGACCTCCGGGGCTTACGAGCAGTACTTC.

This clone was seen a handful of times. The CDR3 DNA reads TGTGCCACCAGCGAGGAGGGTCTTAGCAATCAGCCCCAGCATTTT. As protein: CATSEEGLSNQPQHF. The rearrangement joins TRBV15 to TRBJ1-5; D gene ambiguous. This CDR3 comprises 15 residues. Trimming removed 5 bases at V and 0 bases at J, with 11 bases between. The germline CDR1 and CDR2 sequences are LNHNV and YYDKDF (reference sequence).

The rearrangement links TRBV6-5 to TRBJ1-1; 8 bases align to TRBD1. V was pared by 6 bases and J by 4 bases, with 7 bases of the junction left unmatched. From germline, CDR1 is MNHEY and CDR2 SVGAGI. This CDR3 has 14 amino acids. CDR3 coding DNA: TGTGCCAGCAGCCCAGGGGGCCGAGTCACTGAAGCTTTCTTT. It specifies CASSPGGRVTEAFF.

The chain carries TRBV5-1 and TRBJ2-5, with TRBD1 as a possible D gene (5 bases). V gave up 2 bases and J gave up 5 bases, with 13 bases separating them. The germline V gene has CDR1 SGHRS and CDR2 YFSETQ. This CDR3 contains 14 residues. The CDR3 spells CASSFEWQGETQYF. The DNA for the CDR3 is TGCGCCAGCAGCTTCGAGTGGCAGGGTGAGACCCAGTACTTC.

The chain recombines TRBV28 with TRBJ1-1, with D hard to call. This CDR3 comprises 11 residues. The V gene's germline CDR1 is MDHEN and CDR2 SYDVKM. Trimming stripped 4 bases from V and 4 bases from J, with 4 bases between. The CDR3 DNA follows: TGTGCCAGCAGTTGGGGCACTGAAGCTTTCTTT. Protein product: CASSWGTEAFF.

V gene TRBV2 combines with J gene TRBJ1-1, with D possibly TRBD1 on 5 matching bases. The V gene lost 0 bases and the J gene lost 8 bases, with 13 bases spanning the gap. The CDR3 has 14 amino acids. Germline V gives CDR1 SNHLY, CDR2 FYNNEI. The CDR3 nucleotides read TGTGCCAGCAGTGAAGCCCTTGGGGGAGTCGAAGCTTTCTTT. This gives the protein CASSEALGGVEAFF.

The gene calls are TRBV28 and TRBJ1-5, with D unresolved. CDR1 and CDR2 from the germline V gene are MDHEN and SYDVKM. There are 16 residues in the CDR3. V dropped 2 bases and J dropped 3 bases, with 14 bases sitting between them. The CDR3 is CASSLKSWASNQPQHF. The CDR3 DNA follows: TGTGCCAGCAGTTTAAAGAGTTGGGCCTCCAATCAGCCCCAGCATTTT.

The CDR3 DNA is TGTGCCAGCTTAAGACAGGTGATGAACACTGAAGCTTTCTTT. This sequence encodes CASLRQVMNTEAFF. This chain links TRBV2 with TRBJ1-1; tentative D call: TRBD1 (6 bases). Germline loops: CDR1 SNHLY, CDR2 FYNNEI. The germline V and J ends were trimmed by 8 bases and 0 bases, with 13 bases remaining between them. The CDR3 has 14 residues.

The rearrangement joins TRBV29-1 to TRBJ1-1; no clear D. V was cut by 3 bases and J by 5 bases, with 13 bases left in between. The CDR3 runs 13 residues. Germline V gene lookup returns CDR1 SQVTM and CDR2 ANQGSEA. The CDR3 DNA reads as TGCAGCGTTGACGGGCTGGGGAAGACTGAAGCTTTCTTT. This encodes CSVDGLGKTEAFF. Looking up the rest from reference TRBV29-1 and TRBJ1-1 gives the full variable domain: SAVISQKPSRDICQRGTSLTIQCQVDSQVTMMFWYRQQPGQSLTLIATANQGSEATYESGFVIDKFPISRPNLTFSTLTVSNMSPEDSSIYLCSVDGLGKTEAFFGQGTRLTVV.

The chain has TRBV25-1 and TRBJ1-6; D gene ambiguous. Germline V gene data show CDR1 as MGHDK and CDR2 as SYGVNS. The V end was cut by 3 bases, the J end by 5 bases, with 17 bases between. CDR3 length: 17 amino acids. CDR3 nucleotide sequence: TGTGCCAGCAGTGATTCTCGGTCCCTAGGGAATAATTCACCCCTCCACTTT. Protein product: CASSDSRSLGNNSPLHF.

V is TRBV5-6 and J is TRBJ1-2, with D perhaps matching TRBD1 (6 bases). V was pared by 2 bases and J by 10 bases, with 18 bases between. Per germline, CDR1 SGHDT and CDR2 YYEEEE. The CDR3 has 14 amino acids. CDR3 residues: CASSFSRATGYYTF. The CDR3 bases are TGTGCCAGCAGCTTTTCCCGGGCCACAGGGTACTACACCTTC.

V gene TRBV11-2 combines with J gene TRBJ1-1; 8 nucleotides match TRBD1. CDR1 is SGHAT, CDR2 FQNNGV, per germline. V was clipped by 7 bases and J by 5 bases; unmatched bases: 12. CDR3 length: 15 residues. Here the CDR3 reads CASTGGARVETEAFF. As DNA, the CDR3 is TGTGCCAGCACAGGGGGCGCAAGGGTGGAAACTGAAGCTTTCTTT.

This chain connects TRBV6-5 to TRBJ2-2, with D uncertain. Between the trimmed V and J ends, which lost 10 bases and 0 bases, there was a span of 9 bases. The CDR3 spans 13 residues. Germline V lookup: CDR1 MNHEY, CDR2 SVGAGI. This CDR3 is CATTQSNTGELFF. CDR3 coding DNA: TGTGCCACCACCCAGTCGAACACCGGGGAGCTGTTTTTT.

The rearrangement uses TRBV13 and TRBJ1-3, with TRBD1 matching 8 bases. Germline V gives CDR1 PRHDT, CDR2 FYEKMQ (reference sequence). V was clipped by 5 bases and J by 4 bases; unmatched bases: 16. The CDR3 has 18 residues. CDR3 nucleotides: TGTGCCAGCAGCCCCCGAAGACAGGGGATTTTGTCAGGAAACACCATATATTTT. Residues: CASSPRRQGILSGNTIYF.

This clone was seen a handful of times. The genes are TRBV3-1 (or the pseudogene TRBV3-2) and TRBJ2-3; no definite D call. CDR3 size: 12 residues. V was trimmed by 7 bases and J by 8 bases, leaving 13 bases between them. The germline CDR1 and CDR2 sequences are LGHDT and YNNKEL (reference sequence). CDR3 DNA: TGTGCCAGCACCACGGGCGTAGCTACGCAGTATTTT. The encoded protein is CASTTGVATQYF.

The V and J genes are TRBV7-9 and TRBJ1-1; TRBD1 is a possible D gene (5 bases). Per the germline V gene, CDR1 is SEHNR and CDR2 is FQNEAQ (reference sequence). V gave up 5 bases and J gave up 6 bases, with 22 bases separating them. The CDR3 loop spans 16 amino acids. DNA for the CDR3: TGTGCCAGCAGCGGAATCCAGGGACCACCCCTCCCTGAAGCTTTCTTT. This encodes CASSGIQGPPLPEAFF.

The chain joins TRBV5-1 to TRBJ2-7; 7 positions match TRBD1. The CDR3 totals 14 residues. The V and J ends lost 8 bases and 0 bases, in that order; junction bases with no gene match: 8. Looked up from germline, CDR1 is SGHRS and CDR2 is YFSETQ. This chain's CDR3 is CASSTGQTSYEQYF. For the CDR3, the DNA is TGCGCCAGTAGCACGGGACAGACCTCCTACGAGCAGTACTTC.